This passage covers 9 T cell receptor beta chains from one sample sequenced in a study of cytomegalovirus exposure and HLA in healthy donors. A multiplex PCR was run with 60 Vbeta primers and 13 Jbeta primers. This table comes from immunoSEQ multiplex PCR, and its TCRdb copy is limited to in-frame clones, with some not included. The top ten clones hold more than 9% of a sample with tens of thousands of clones, approximately 77% of them seen once. Source material: PBMCs. Receptors were obtained from a woman between 50 and 59 years old in good health and CMV-seronegative.

CDR3 nucleotides: TGTGCCTGGAGTCTTCTGGGTGGGAGAGATGAAAAACTGTTTTTT. Translated, it gives CAWSLLGGRDEKLFF. The rearrangement uses TRBV30 and TRBJ1-4; D ambiguous. The CDR3 loop spans 15 amino acids. The germline CDR1 and CDR2 sequences are GTSNPN and SVGIG (reference sequence). V was shortened by 2 bases and J by 6 bases, with 16 bases between the two germline ends. Full variable domain (remainder filled in from reference TRBV30 and TRBJ1-4): SQTIHQWPATLVQPVGSPLSLECTVEGTSNPNLYWYRQAAGRGLQLLFYSVGIGQISSEVPQNLSASRPQDRQFILSSKKLLLSDSGFYLCAWSLLGGRDEKLFFGSGTQLSVL.

The rearrangement links TRBV5-1 to TRBJ1-1; the D gene is possibly TRBD1 (5 bases). The germline V gene encodes CDR1 SGHRS and CDR2 YFSETQ. The germline V and J ends were trimmed by 0 bases and 8 bases, with 8 bases remaining between them. The CDR3 loop spans 12 amino acids. Here the CDR3 reads CASSLGGREAFF. DNA of the CDR3: TGCGCCAGCAGCTTGGGGGGCAGGGAAGCTTTCTTT.

Only a few counts were recorded for this clone. The final CDR3 position lacks the conserved phenylalanine or tryptophan, pointing to a likely read error. The DNA is omitted, as the CDR3 cannot be located on it reliably, and the CDR3 follows TCRdb's listing. The chain couples TRBV4-3 to TRBJ1-2; whether TRBD1, the table's D call, matches the DNA was not checked. Germline V lookup: CDR1 LGHNA, CDR2 YSLEER. The CDR3 adds up to 16 amino acids, both ends counted. This chain's CDR3 is CASSHPGQGDVDGYTV.

This clone was seen just once. The chain carries TRBV4-1 and TRBJ2-3; no firm D call. The CDR3 extends over 14 amino acids. Germline V gene lookup returns CDR1 MGHRA and CDR2 YSYEKL. Trimming stripped 0 bases from V and 5 bases from J, with 9 bases between. The CDR3 sequence: CASSQENSVDTQYF. The CDR3 DNA sequence: TGCGCCAGCAGCCAAGAAAACTCCGTAGATACGCAGTATTTT.

The V call is TRBV9, the J call TRBJ1-2; D remains unclear. V lost 4 bases to trimming and J lost 7 bases, with 20 bases between them. Germline values: CDR1 SGDLS, CDR2 YYNGEE. This CDR3 has 15 residues. CDR3 bases: TGTGCCAGCAGCCCATCGGGGTTTTCGGCTAGTGGCTACACCTTC. Protein sequence: CASSPSGFSASGYTF.

The V gene is TRBV13, the J gene TRBJ2-7; TRBD1 matches at 7 bases. CDR3 size: 16 residues. The ends lost 5 bases at V and 3 bases at J; junction bases unmatched: 13. CDR1 is PRHDT, CDR2 FYEKMQ, per germline (reference sequence). In DNA form, the CDR3 reads TGTGCCAGCAGCCTCGGGGTCGGGACAGTGAGCTACGAGCAGTACTTC. Translation gives CASSLGVGTVSYEQYF.

The chain uses TRBV30 and TRBJ2-5, with 8 nucleotides matching TRBD2. The trim removed 1 base at V and 4 bases at J, leaving 2 bases unmatched. The CDR3 is 13 residues long. Per germline, CDR1 GTSNPN and CDR2 SVGIG (reference sequence). This CDR3 is CAWSGGGPETQYF. Written as DNA, the CDR3 is TGTGCCTGGAGTGGCGGGGGGCCAGAGACCCAGTACTTC.

This chain links TRBV29-1 with TRBJ1-2; D gene unclear. The V end lost 3 bases, the J end lost 4 bases, and 9 bases lay between the germline ends. The length of the CDR3 is 12 residues. Germline V gene lookup returns CDR1 SQVTM and CDR2 ANQGSEA. CDR3 protein: CSVEVDSYGYTF. CDR3 nucleotides: TGCAGCGTTGAGGTAGACTCCTATGGCTACACCTTC.

The chain carries TRBV7-6 and TRBJ2-5; unclear D gene. V was trimmed by 5 bases and J by 1 base, leaving 11 bases between them. This CDR3 has 14 residues. CDR1 and CDR2 from the germline V gene are SGHVS and FNYEAQ. The CDR3: CASSPTTTQETQYF. CDR3 coding DNA: TGTGCCAGCAGCCCTACGACAACCCAAGAGACCCAGTACTTC. The full variable domain, rest sourced from reference TRBV7-6 and TRBJ2-5, is GAGVSQSPRYKVTKRGQDVALRCDPISGHVSLYWYRQALGQGPEFLTYFNYEAQQDKSGLPNDRFSAERPEGSISTLTIQRTEQRDSAMYRCASSPTTTQETQYFGPGTRLLVL.